These 18 T cell receptor beta chains share one sample of origin, sequenced in a study of T cell repertoires in cytomegalovirus infection. TCRdb reprocessed the reads via MiXCR and lists one record per CDR3 protein. Found here are fewer than 200,000 distinct CDR3 sequences, approximately 15% of them singletons; the top ten hold over 25%. Sequencing was done on a sample of PBMCs. These receptors were collected from a human donor in good health (CMV status not recorded). Some clones in this sample may be carry-over from other donors' samples.

The rearrangement uses TRBV2 and TRBJ1-1; D perhaps matches TRBD1 (5 bases). The CDR3 spans 15 residues. CDR1 and CDR2 from the germline V gene are SNHLY and FYNNEI. Deletions cut 6 bases from V and 3 bases from J, with 17 bases between. In nucleotides, the CDR3 is TGTGCCAGCAGGGACGGGCAGGGCTTATACACTGAAGCTTTCTTT. This gives the protein CASRDGQGLYTEAFF.

This clonotype has more than one count but fewer than ten. The chain uses TRBV20-1 and TRBJ2-1; D not certain. The CDR3 runs 12 residues. V lost 6 bases to trimming and J lost 7 bases, with 13 bases between them. Germline V gives CDR1 DFQATT, CDR2 SNEGSKA (reference sequence). CDR3 protein: CSANEWENEQFF. CDR3 bases: TGCAGTGCCAACGAGTGGGAAAATGAGCAGTTCTTC.

The table lists this clonotype with a few counts. The V and J genes are TRBV29-1 and TRBJ2-5; 7 positions match TRBD2. J gave up 4 bases and V 4 bases, and 3 bases lay outside the gene matches. The CDR3 has 12 amino acids. Per germline, CDR1 SQVTM and CDR2 ANQGSEA. This CDR3 reads CSVAPGGETQYF. DNA for the CDR3: TGCAGCGTTGCGCCGGGAGGAGAGACCCAGTACTTC.

This clonotype was detected ten times or more. The chain is built from TRBV7-2 and TRBJ2-7; D is perhaps TRBD1 or TRBD2 (5 bases each). There are 12 residues in the CDR3. The V end was cut by 3 bases, the J end by 3 bases, with 6 bases between. Germline-derived CDR1 and CDR2 are SGHTA and FQGNSA. Here the CDR3 reads CASSLGDYEQYF. The CDR3 DNA sequence: TGTGCCAGCAGCTTGGGGGACTACGAGCAGTACTTC.

The sample holds many counts of this clonotype. V gene TRBV28 combines with J gene TRBJ1-1, with D perhaps matching TRBD1 (5 bases). The germline V gene encodes CDR1 MDHEN and CDR2 SYDVKM. Trimming took off 8 bases at V and 4 bases at J, with 17 bases between the two ends. The CDR3 covers 14 residues. For the CDR3, the DNA is TGTGCCAGCTTCATCGGTCTCCAGGGCACTGAAGCTTTCTTT. Protein: CASFIGLQGTEAFF.

This clonotype was observed at least ten times. This chain joins TRBV7-2 and TRBJ2-1, with D possibly matching TRBD2 (5 bases). CDR1 and CDR2 from the germline V gene are SGHTA and FQGNSA. The CDR3 consists of 14 residues. Trimming removed 2 bases at V and 2 bases at J, with 7 bases between. CDR3 DNA: TGTGCCAGCAGCTTACTAGCAACCTACAATGAGCAGTTCTTC. This sequence encodes CASSLLATYNEQFF.

This clonotype was observed at least ten times. V usage is TRBV7-2 and J usage is TRBJ1-1; maybe TRBD1 (6 bases). Trimming took 2 bases from V and 5 from J, leaving 15 bases between them. Germline loops: CDR1 SGHTA, CDR2 FQGNSA. CDR3 size: 15 residues. The CDR3 DNA sequence: TGTGCCAGCAGCTTATCTCCAGGGGTCGGGACTGAAGCTTTCTTT. Translation gives CASSLSPGVGTEAFF.

The chain joins TRBV7-8 to TRBJ2-3; 8 bases match TRBD2. Trimming cost V 3 bases and J 6 bases; bases outside gene matches: 5. The CDR3 covers 14 residues. Germline CDR1 is SGHVS and CDR2 is FQNEAQ. In DNA, the CDR3 is TGTGCCAGCAGCTTCCCGGGACTAGTGGATACGCAGTATTTT. It specifies CASSFPGLVDTQYF.

Of note for this clonotype: A much larger clone sits a single nucleotide away, making a read error possible. The chain is built from TRBV28 and TRBJ2-7; TRBD2 might be the D (5 bases). The V gene's germline CDR1 is MDHEN and CDR2 SYDVKM. The CDR3 sequence is 15 residues long. The CDR3 DNA reads as TGTGCCAGCTGTTTAAGTGACGGGGTATCCTACGAGCAGTACTTC. This encodes CASCLSDGVSYEQYF.

This clonotype was counted many times. The rearrangement links TRBV12-3 or TRBV12-4 to TRBJ2-2, with D hard to call. CDR3 length: 14 amino acids. The V end was cut by 5 bases, the J end by 2 bases, with 9 bases between. CDR3 nucleotides: TGTGCCAGCAGTCCCAGCATAAACACCGGGGAGCTGTTTTTT. The encoded protein is CASSPSINTGELFF.

The rearrangement uses TRBV20-1 and TRBJ1-4, with 9 bases fitting TRBD1. With 6 bases clipped from V and 7 bases from J, the junction kept 6 bases outside the gene matches. The germline gives CDR1 DFQATT, CDR2 SNEGSKA (reference sequence). The CDR3 is 13 residues long. The CDR3 here is CSAADRGSEKLFF. CDR3 nucleotides: TGCAGTGCGGCGGACAGGGGAAGTGAAAAACTGTTTTTT.

The CDR3 coding sequence is TGCGCCAGCAGCTTGGCCGAAGGGGCCTACAATGAGCAGTTCTTC. It is translated as CASSLAEGAYNEQFF. The chain is built from TRBV5-1 and TRBJ2-1, with TRBD1 as a possible D gene (5 bases). CDR1 is SGHRS and CDR2 is YFSETQ in the germline V gene. The CDR3 is made up of 15 amino acids. The V end lost 0 bases, the J end lost 2 bases, and 9 bases lay between the germline ends.

This clonotype was seen many times. The chain joins TRBV6-6 to TRBJ1-5; possible D gene TRBD1, 5 bases. From germline, CDR1 is MNHNY and CDR2 SVGAGI (reference sequence). CDR3 length: 16 amino acids. V lost 8 bases and J lost 3, with 20 bases in between. The CDR3 DNA reads TGTGCCAGCTTACCCAAGACAGACGGGTACAATCAGCCCCAGCATTTT. Amino acid sequence: CASLPKTDGYNQPQHF.

This clonotype was picked up a small number of times. The chain joins TRBV29-1 to TRBJ2-2, with D uncertain. The CDR3 is made up of 14 amino acids. Germline V lookup: CDR1 SQVTM, CDR2 ANQGSEA. Trimming pared 6 bases from V and 0 bases from J, leaving 11 bases between. The CDR3 region has the DNA TGCAGCGTGGCCGGATTTCCGAACACCGGGGAGCTGTTTTTT. Translation gives CSVAGFPNTGELFF.

The chain uses TRBV25-1 and TRBJ1-4; D unclear. Per the germline V gene, CDR1 is MGHDK and CDR2 is SYGVNS. The CDR3 length is 15 residues. Between the trimmed V and J ends, which lost 2 bases and 7 bases, there was a span of 14 bases. The CDR3 bases are TGTGCCAGCAGTGAAAAAGGAGGATTTGTTGAAAAACTGTTTTTT. Amino acid sequence: CASSEKGGFVEKLFF.

The CDR3 loop is CASTAGGLHGYTF. The CDR3 DNA sequence: TGTGCCAGCACCGCAGGGGGCCTACATGGCTACACCTTC. The rearrangement joins TRBV28 to TRBJ1-2, with 8 bases aligning to TRBD1. Germline CDR1 and CDR2: MDHEN and SYDVKM. This CDR3 comprises 13 residues. With V trimmed by 7 bases and J by 6 bases, 7 bases remained unmatched.

The V and J genes are TRBV6-2 or TRBV6-3 and TRBJ1-1; 9 bases map to TRBD1. The CDR3 length is 15 residues. Germline-derived CDR1 and CDR2 are MNHEY and SVGEGT. V lost 3 bases and J lost 4; bases outside the gene matches: 6. CDR3 in DNA: TGTGCCAGCAGTTATGGGACAGGGAGGTCCACTGAAGCTTTCTTT. This sequence encodes CASSYGTGRSTEAFF.

CDR3 amino acids: CASSLPALEQFF. CDR3 nucleotides: TGTGCCAGCAGCTTACCGGCTCTGGAGCAGTTCTTC. V is TRBV11-2 and J is TRBJ2-1; D remains unclear. Germline V gene data show CDR1 as SGHAT and CDR2 as FQNNGV. V gave up 2 bases and J gave up 10 bases, with 9 bases separating them. The CDR3 length is 12 residues.